This T cell receptor beta chain is drawn from a study of PD-1 blockade in classical Hodgkin lymphoma. The germline V gene has CDR1 LGHNA and CDR2 YNFKEQ. This CDR3 is 17 amino acids long. With 3 bases clipped from V and 2 bases from J, the junction kept 11 bases outside the gene matches. In this sample, this clone turned up once. Measured with immunoSEQ multiplex PCR; TCRdb has only the in-frame clones, and not every one. The table shows more than 15,000 clones, with roughly 85% occurring only once. As for time point: cycle 4 day 1 (C4D1), after six to seven weeks of nivolumab. In every patient, relapse followed autologous stem cell transplantation, while exposure to brentuximab vedotin differed.

Material: peripheral blood mononuclear cells (PBMCs), obtained before the fourth cycle of nivolumab. The chain carries TRBV4-2 and TRBJ2-3; 7 positions agree with TRBD2. The clonotype was recovered from a human donor with classical Hodgkin lymphoma. The CDR3 region is CASSQGGSGYYTDTQYF. The CDR3 DNA reads TGTGCCAGCAGCCAGGGGGGGAGCGGGTACTACACAGATACGCAGTATTTT.